These 28 T cell receptor beta chains originate from one sample sequenced in a study of blood T cell repertoires in COVID-19 (dated by TCRdb to 2020 to 2021). Library creation used the immunoSEQ multiplex PCR assay. The table comes from immuneACCESS by way of TCRdb, which keeps in-frame sequences with V and J called. Part of the clones is missing from these tables; in studies checked, under half for an unresolved V gene and the rest for unknown reasons. Across this sample there are more than 200,000 clones, with roughly 80% seen only once. Together, the top ten hold approximately 4.4% of the sample. Sequenced: peripheral blood. The receptors were gathered from a man aged 50-60 years with active or convalescent COVID-19.

The chain employs TRBV3-1 (or the pseudogene TRBV3-2) and TRBJ1-2; 7 bases agree with TRBD1. The CDR3 loop spans 13 amino acids. The trim removed 9 bases at V and 4 bases at J, leaving 8 bases unmatched. Germline assignment: CDR1 LGHDT and CDR2 YNNKEL (reference sequence). The CDR3 DNA reads TGTGCCAGACTCGCGACAGGGACCTATGGCTACACCTTC. It yields the protein CARLATGTYGYTF.

The chain recombines TRBV7-3 with TRBJ2-5; a weak D match, TRBD1 (5 bases). Deletions cut 0 bases from V and 3 bases from J, with 8 bases between. Germline V lookup: CDR1 SGHTA, CDR2 FQGTGA. The CDR3 runs 14 residues. CDR3: CASSLTLDKETQYF. The CDR3 region has the DNA TGTGCCAGCAGCTTAACCCTGGACAAAGAGACCCAGTACTTC.

This clone was seen a handful of times. V and J are TRBV6-5 and TRBJ2-7; 7 nucleotides line up with TRBD2. The CDR3 sequence is 13 residues long. After removal of 2 bases from V and 4 bases from J, the junction contained 2 bases not matched to a gene. The germline V gene has CDR1 MNHEY and CDR2 SVGAGI. This CDR3 reads CASSYKGGYEQYF. The DNA of the CDR3 is TGTGCCAGCAGTTACAAGGGAGGGTACGAGCAGTACTTC.

The gene calls are TRBV9 and TRBJ2-3; maybe TRBD2 (6 bases). The CDR3 is 15 residues long. V dropped 6 bases and J dropped 3 bases, with 17 bases sitting between them. Per the germline V gene, CDR1 is SGDLS and CDR2 is YYNGEE. CDR3: CASNAGGPLTDTQYF. CDR3 DNA sequence: TGTGCCAGCAATGCCGGGGGACCTTTGACAGATACGCAGTATTTT.

This chain connects TRBV6-6 to TRBJ1-4; D is ambiguous. Trimming removed 2 bases from V and 5 bases from J, with 6 bases in between. CDR3 length: 13 amino acids. Germline values: CDR1 MNHNY, CDR2 SVGAGI (reference sequence). CDR3 protein: CASSYRENEKLFF. Written as DNA, the CDR3 is TGTGCCAGCAGTTACAGGGAGAATGAAAAACTGTTTTTT.

This sequence joins TRBV25-1 and TRBJ2-7; the match to TRBD2 covers 12 bases. This CDR3 spans 14 amino acids. V dropped 7 bases and J dropped 7; count of bases not matched to a gene: 8. The germline V gene has CDR1 MGHDK and CDR2 SYGVNS. The CDR3 loop is CASNGLAGTPEQYF. CDR3 DNA: TGTGCCAGCAATGGACTAGCGGGGACCCCGGAGCAGTACTTC.

This chain links TRBV18 with TRBJ2-1; D might be TRBD2 (5 bases). Trimming took off 3 bases at V and 4 bases at J, with 10 bases between the two ends. This CDR3 has 14 amino acids. The germline gives CDR1 KGHSH, CDR2 LQKENI. The chain's CDR3 is CASSPSAGYNEQFF. In DNA, the CDR3 is TGTGCCAGCTCACCTTCGGCGGGTTACAATGAGCAGTTCTTC. Variable domain in full (rest from reference TRBV18 and TRBJ2-1): NAGVMQNPRHLVRRRGQEARLRCSPMKGHSHVYWYRQLPEEGLKFMVYLQKENIIDESGMPKERFSAEFPKEGPSILRIQQVVRGDSAAYFCASSPSAGYNEQFFGPGTRLTVL.

V gene TRBV27 combines with J gene TRBJ2-1; 7 bases are a match to TRBD1. CDR1 MNHEY and CDR2 SMNVEV come from the germline V gene (reference sequence). The length of the CDR3 is 15 residues. The J segment lost 2 bases and the V segment lost 2 bases, leaving 3 bases of the junction unmatched. CDR3 sequence reads: CASSLMTGTYNEQFF. CDR3 bases: TGTGCCAGCAGTTTAATGACAGGGACCTACAATGAGCAGTTCTTC.

The chain employs TRBV19 and TRBJ2-3; possible D gene TRBD1, 6 bases. CDR3 length: 14 amino acids. Trimming left V 1 base short and J 6 bases short, with 11 bases between. Germline V gives CDR1 LNHDA, CDR2 SQIVND (reference sequence). CDR3: CASSIVQGLDTQYF. CDR3 sequence (DNA): TGTGCCAGTAGTATAGTACAGGGATTGGATACGCAGTATTTT.

For the CDR3, the DNA is TGTGCCAGCAGCTTGGCCAAGGGAGAAAATTCACCCCTCCACTTT. This sequence encodes CASSLAKGENSPLHF. The V and J genes are TRBV5-4 and TRBJ1-6; no clear D. CDR3 length: 15 amino acids. Germline CDR1 reads SGHNT; CDR2 reads YYREEE (reference sequence). V dropped 0 bases and J dropped 7 bases, with 11 bases sitting between them.

The rearrangement joins TRBV6-5 to TRBJ1-6; 8 nucleotides agree with TRBD1. Per germline, CDR1 MNHEY and CDR2 SVGAGI. CDR3 length equals 15 residues. With 7 bases clipped from V and 9 bases from J, the junction kept 11 bases outside the gene matches. The DNA for the CDR3 is TGTGCCAGCAAGATAGACAGGGGTGCTGGTTCACCCCTCCACTTT. Encoded protein: CASKIDRGAGSPLHF.

The chain uses TRBV28 and TRBJ2-1; 13 bases map to TRBD2. The CDR3 length is 17 residues. Per germline, CDR1 MDHEN and CDR2 SYDVKM. V gave up 6 bases and J gave up 3 bases; unmatched junction bases: 8. The CDR3 protein is CASRRQGLAGYYNEQFF. In nucleotides, the CDR3 is TGTGCCAGCAGACGTCAGGGACTAGCGGGGTACTACAATGAGCAGTTCTTC.

The chain couples TRBV11-2 to TRBJ2-7; perhaps TRBD1 as D (6 bases). V was clipped by 6 bases and J by 0 bases, with 18 bases between them. CDR1 and CDR2 from the germline V gene are SGHAT and FQNNGV. There are 16 residues in the CDR3. The CDR3 sequence: CASSSIQGEGSYEQYF. The CDR3 nucleotides read TGTGCCAGCAGTTCTATACAGGGTGAAGGCTCCTACGAGCAGTACTTC.

A note on this clone: An end of the junction differs from the germline gene, which may be a read error. The genes are TRBV7-9 and TRBJ1-2, with TRBD1 matching over 9 bases. Germline assignment: CDR1 SEHNR and CDR2 FQNEAQ (reference sequence). This CDR3 is 16 amino acids long. CDR3: CASSSGTGRSNYGYTF. The CDR3 DNA reads as TGTGCCAGCAGCTCCGGGACAGGGAGATCTAATTATGGCTACACCTTC. Full variable domain (rest looked up from reference TRBV7-9 and TRBJ1-2): DTGVSQNPRHKITKRGQNVTFRCDPISEHNRLYWYRQTLGQGPEFLTYFQNEAQLEKSRLLSDRFSAERPKGSFSTLEIQRTEQGDSAMYLCASSSGTGRSNYGYTFGSGTRLTVV.

This chain uses TRBV7-8 with TRBJ1-4; D might be TRBD1 (6 bases). Germline V gene data show CDR1 as SGHVS and CDR2 as FQNEAQ. The V gene lost 5 bases and the J gene lost 2 bases, with 15 bases spanning the gap. The CDR3 loop spans 16 amino acids. In nucleotides, the CDR3 is TGTGCCAGCAGCCGTGCGGGGGGCCAGACTAATGAAAAACTGTTTTTT. Translating it yields CASSRAGGQTNEKLFF.

This chain uses TRBV9 with TRBJ1-1; D remains unclear. The V gene lost 0 bases and the J gene lost 0 bases, with 9 bases spanning the gap. Germline V CDR1 and CDR2: SGDLS, YYNGEE. The CDR3 runs 15 residues. Here the CDR3 reads CASSVAAVLNTEAFF. DNA for the CDR3: TGTGCCAGCAGCGTAGCAGCGGTTCTGAACACTGAAGCTTTCTTT.

The V call is TRBV28, the J call TRBJ1-4, with unresolved D. This CDR3 has 12 residues. Germline V gives CDR1 MDHEN, CDR2 SYDVKM. Deletions cut 4 bases from V and 7 bases from J, with 7 bases between. CDR3 nucleotide sequence: TGTGCCAGCAGTTGGAGGGCTGAAAAACTGTTTTTT. Translation gives CASSWRAEKLFF.

This clone was found once. The CDR3: CASSQEAETTQYF. In DNA, the CDR3 is TGCGCCAGCAGCCAAGAAGCGGAAACGACCCAGTACTTC. The chain employs TRBV4-1 and TRBJ2-5; possibly TRBD2 for D (5 bases). Deletions cut 0 bases from V and 7 bases from J, with 9 bases between. The CDR3 runs 13 residues. Germline CDR1 is MGHRA and CDR2 is YSYEKL.

The chain carries TRBV7-2 and TRBJ1-6, with TRBD1 matching 7 bases. Trimming removed 6 bases from V and 7 bases from J; junction bases left unmatched: 6. Germline-derived CDR1 and CDR2 are SGHTA and FQGNSA. This CDR3 has 14 amino acids. CDR3 nucleotides: TGTGCCAGCAGACGGGACAGAGTCAATTCACCCCTCCACTTT. Protein sequence: CASRRDRVNSPLHF.

V usage is TRBV7-8 and J usage is TRBJ1-5; 8 nucleotides agree with TRBD1. The germline V gene encodes CDR1 SGHVS and CDR2 FQNEAQ. V shed 4 bases and J 3 bases; nucleotides not matched to a gene: 5. The CDR3 sequence is 15 residues long. Written as DNA, the CDR3 is TGTGCCAGCAGCTCGCGGACAGGGACCAATCAGCCCCAGCATTTT. It yields the protein CASSSRTGTNQPQHF.

This chain links TRBV12-3 or TRBV12-4 with TRBJ2-2; D unresolved. This CDR3 has 12 residues. Trimming shortened V by 6 bases and J by 5 bases, and 7 bases separated the two germline ends. The CDR3 DNA sequence: TGTGCCAGCAGGCCTAGGACCGGGGAGCTGTTTTTT. It codes for CASRPRTGELFF.

In DNA form, the CDR3 reads TGTGCCAGCAGTGAAAGTTCAGGGCTTAGCAATCAGCCCCAGCATTTT. It codes for CASSESSGLSNQPQHF. V is TRBV6-1 and J is TRBJ1-5, with a weak D call TRBD1 (5 bases). V lost 2 bases and J lost 0, with 11 bases in between. This CDR3 is 16 amino acids long. The germline gives CDR1 MNHNS, CDR2 SASEGT.

V is TRBV29-1 and J is TRBJ2-1; TRBD1 matches 8 bases. This CDR3 region has 13 residues. V shed 6 bases, J shed 7 bases, and the junction held 8 bases outside the gene matches. Germline V gene lookup returns CDR1 SQVTM and CDR2 ANQGSEA. The CDR3 spells CSVRMGQVNEQFF. The CDR3, as DNA: TGCAGCGTCAGGATGGGACAGGTGAATGAGCAGTTCTTC.

This chain uses TRBV7-2 with TRBJ1-1; no clear D. V was clipped by 5 bases and J by 7 bases, with 14 bases between them. This CDR3 contains 13 residues. The germline CDR1 and CDR2 sequences are SGHTA and FQGNSA. CDR3 region: CASSRLGLGEAFF. The CDR3 DNA reads as TGTGCCAGCAGCCGCCTTGGGCTGGGTGAAGCTTTCTTT.

The genes are TRBV6-6 and TRBJ2-5, with 13 bases lining up with TRBD2. Germline V lookup: CDR1 MNHNY, CDR2 SVGAGI (reference sequence). J was trimmed by 4 bases and V by 5 bases; bases with no gene match: 7. This CDR3 spans 16 amino acids. The CDR3 sequence is CASSALTSGGSETQYF. As DNA, the CDR3 is TGTGCCAGCAGTGCCTTGACTAGCGGGGGGTCAGAGACCCAGTACTTC.

This chain links TRBV5-4 with TRBJ1-3; 7 bases are a match to TRBD1. J gave up 4 bases and V 4 bases, and 11 bases lay outside the gene matches. Germline V gene lookup returns CDR1 SGHNT and CDR2 YYREEE (reference sequence). CDR3 size: 16 residues. Here the CDR3 DNA reads TGTGCCAGCAGCCCCACACAGGGGCCGGCGGGAAACACCATATATTTT. Translation gives CASSPTQGPAGNTIYF. Together with reference TRBV5-4 and TRBJ1-3, the CDR3 gives the full variable domain: ETGVTQSPTHLIKTRGQQVTLRCSSQSGHNTVSWYQQALGQGPQFIFQYYREEENGRGNFPPRFSGLQFPNYSSELNVNALELDDSALYLCASSPTQGPAGNTIYFGEGSWLTVV.

V gene TRBV5-1 combines with J gene TRBJ1-4, with a possible D match to TRBD1 (5 bases). V gave up 4 bases and J gave up 5 bases, with 15 bases separating them. This CDR3 is 15 amino acids long. Germline CDR1 is SGHRS and CDR2 is YFSETQ. CDR3: CASSPSGAGNEKLFF. The CDR3 DNA is TGCGCCAGCAGCCCCTCCGGGGCGGGAAATGAAAAACTGTTTTTT.

This chain joins TRBV7-6 and TRBJ2-7, with no clear D. V dropped 5 bases and J dropped 5 bases, with 10 bases sitting between them. Germline V gives CDR1 SGHVS, CDR2 FNYEAQ. The CDR3 consists of 12 residues. The CDR3 nucleotides are TGTGCCAGCAGCCTTATCCCAGACGAGCAGTACTTC. Protein sequence: CASSLIPDEQYF.